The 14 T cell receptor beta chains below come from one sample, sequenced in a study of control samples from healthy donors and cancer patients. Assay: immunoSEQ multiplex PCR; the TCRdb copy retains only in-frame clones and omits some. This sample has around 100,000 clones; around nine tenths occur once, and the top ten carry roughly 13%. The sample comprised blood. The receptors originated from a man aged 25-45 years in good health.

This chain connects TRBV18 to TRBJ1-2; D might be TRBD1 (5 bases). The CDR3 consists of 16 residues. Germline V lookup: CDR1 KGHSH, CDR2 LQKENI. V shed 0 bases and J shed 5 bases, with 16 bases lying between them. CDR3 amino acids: CASSPPSRGVGYGYTF. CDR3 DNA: TGTGCCAGCTCACCACCCTCGAGAGGGGTCGGGTATGGCTACACCTTC. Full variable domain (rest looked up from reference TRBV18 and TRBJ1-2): NAGVMQNPRHLVRRRGQEARLRCSPMKGHSHVYWYRQLPEEGLKFMVYLQKENIIDESGMPKERFSAEFPKEGPSILRIQQVVRGDSAAYFCASSPPSRGVGYGYTFGSGTRLTVV.

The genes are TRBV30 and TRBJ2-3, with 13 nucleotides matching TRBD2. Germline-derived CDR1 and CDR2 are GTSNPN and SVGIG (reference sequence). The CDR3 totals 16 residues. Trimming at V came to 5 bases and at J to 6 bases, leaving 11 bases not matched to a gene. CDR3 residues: CAWARLAGGSVDTQYF. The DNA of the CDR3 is TGTGCCTGGGCTAGACTAGCGGGAGGTAGCGTGGATACGCAGTATTTT. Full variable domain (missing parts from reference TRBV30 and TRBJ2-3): SQTIHQWPATLVQPVGSPLSLECTVEGTSNPNLYWYRQAAGRGLQLLFYSVGIGQISSEVPQNLSASRPQDRQFILSSKKLLLSDSGFYLCAWARLAGGSVDTQYFGPGTRLTVL.

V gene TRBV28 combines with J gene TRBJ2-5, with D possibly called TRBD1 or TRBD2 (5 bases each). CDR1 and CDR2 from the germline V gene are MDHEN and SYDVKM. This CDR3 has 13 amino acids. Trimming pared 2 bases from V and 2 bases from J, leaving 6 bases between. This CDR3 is CASSLGGQETQYF. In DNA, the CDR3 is TGTGCCAGCAGTTTAGGGGGACAAGAGACCCAGTACTTC.

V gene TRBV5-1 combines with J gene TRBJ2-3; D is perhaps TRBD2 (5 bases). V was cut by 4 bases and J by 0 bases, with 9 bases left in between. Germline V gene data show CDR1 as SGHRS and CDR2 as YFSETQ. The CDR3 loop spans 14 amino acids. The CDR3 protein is CASSEGFSTDTQYF. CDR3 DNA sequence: TGCGCCAGCAGCGAGGGATTTAGCACAGATACGCAGTATTTT.

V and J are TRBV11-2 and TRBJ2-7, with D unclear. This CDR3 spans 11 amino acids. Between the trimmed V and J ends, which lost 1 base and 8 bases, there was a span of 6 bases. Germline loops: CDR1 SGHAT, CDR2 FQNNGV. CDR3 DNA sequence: TGTGCCAGCAGCTTAGGCTCCAAGCAGTACTTC. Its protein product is CASSLGSKQYF.

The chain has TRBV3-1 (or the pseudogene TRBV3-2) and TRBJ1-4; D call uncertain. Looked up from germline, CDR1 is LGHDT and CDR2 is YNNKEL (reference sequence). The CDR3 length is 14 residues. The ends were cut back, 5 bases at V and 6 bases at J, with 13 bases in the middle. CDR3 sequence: CASSAPGFDEKLFF. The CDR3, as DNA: TGTGCCAGCAGCGCCCCGGGGTTCGATGAAAAACTGTTTTTT.

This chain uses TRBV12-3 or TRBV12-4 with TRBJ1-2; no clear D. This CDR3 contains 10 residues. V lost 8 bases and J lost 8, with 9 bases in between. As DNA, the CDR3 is TGTGCCAGCGGTGACTGGGGCTACACCTTC. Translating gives CASGDWGYTF.

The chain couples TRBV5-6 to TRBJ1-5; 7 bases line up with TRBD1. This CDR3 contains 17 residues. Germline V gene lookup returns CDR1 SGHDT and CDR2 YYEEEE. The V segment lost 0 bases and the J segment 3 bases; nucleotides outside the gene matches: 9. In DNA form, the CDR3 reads TGTGCCAGCAGCTTGGGTCTGACAGGGTTAGACAATCAGCCCCAGCATTTT. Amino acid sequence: CASSLGLTGLDNQPQHF.

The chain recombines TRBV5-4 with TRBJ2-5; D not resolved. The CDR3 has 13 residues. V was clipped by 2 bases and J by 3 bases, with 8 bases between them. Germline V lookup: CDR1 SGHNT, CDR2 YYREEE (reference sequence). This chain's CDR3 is CASSFRGEETQYF. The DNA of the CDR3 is TGTGCCAGCAGCTTTCGAGGAGAAGAGACCCAGTACTTC.

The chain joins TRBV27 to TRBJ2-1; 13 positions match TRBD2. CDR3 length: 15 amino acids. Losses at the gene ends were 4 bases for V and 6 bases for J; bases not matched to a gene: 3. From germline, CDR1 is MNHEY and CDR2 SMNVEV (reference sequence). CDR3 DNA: TGTGCCAGCAGTTATGGGACTAGCGGGACCAATGAGCAGTTCTTC. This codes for CASSYGTSGTNEQFF.

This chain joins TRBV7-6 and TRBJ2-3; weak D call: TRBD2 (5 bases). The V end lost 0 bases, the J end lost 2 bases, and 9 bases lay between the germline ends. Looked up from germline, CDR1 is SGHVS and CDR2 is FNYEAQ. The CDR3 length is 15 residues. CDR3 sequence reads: CASSLAGEVTDTQYF. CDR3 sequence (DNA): TGTGCCAGCAGCTTAGCGGGAGAGGTCACAGATACGCAGTATTTT. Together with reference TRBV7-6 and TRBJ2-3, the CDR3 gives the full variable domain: GAGVSQSPRYKVTKRGQDVALRCDPISGHVSLYWYRQALGQGPEFLTYFNYEAQQDKSGLPNDRFSAERPEGSISTLTIQRTEQRDSAMYRCASSLAGEVTDTQYFGPGTRLTVL.

The CDR3 bases are TGCGCCAGCAGCTTGGGGAGTGCGGGAGACTACAATGAGCAGTTCTTC. It yields the protein CASSLGSAGDYNEQFF. The J gene is TRBJ2-1, the V gene TRBV5-1, with 7 bases lining up with TRBD2. This CDR3 spans 16 amino acids. CDR1 is SGHRS and CDR2 is YFSETQ in the germline V gene. The trim removed 0 bases at V and 3 bases at J, leaving 6 bases unmatched.

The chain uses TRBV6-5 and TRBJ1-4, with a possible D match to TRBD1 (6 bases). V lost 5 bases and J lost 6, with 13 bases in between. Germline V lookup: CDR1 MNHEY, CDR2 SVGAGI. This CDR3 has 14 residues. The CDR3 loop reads CASSPGASDEKLFF. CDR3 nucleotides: TGTGCCAGCAGTCCGGGGGCGTCGGATGAAAAACTGTTTTTT.

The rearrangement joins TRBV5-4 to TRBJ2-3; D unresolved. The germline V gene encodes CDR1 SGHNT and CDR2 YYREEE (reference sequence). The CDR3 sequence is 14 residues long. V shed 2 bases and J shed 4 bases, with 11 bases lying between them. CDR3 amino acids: CASSFSSGADTQYF. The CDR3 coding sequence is TGTGCCAGCAGCTTTTCCAGTGGGGCAGATACGCAGTATTTT. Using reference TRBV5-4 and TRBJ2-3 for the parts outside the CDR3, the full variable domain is ETGVTQSPTHLIKTRGQQVTLRCSSQSGHNTVSWYQQALGQGPQFIFQYYREEENGRGNFPPRFSGLQFPNYSSELNVNALELDDSALYLCASSFSSGADTQYFGPGTRLTVL.